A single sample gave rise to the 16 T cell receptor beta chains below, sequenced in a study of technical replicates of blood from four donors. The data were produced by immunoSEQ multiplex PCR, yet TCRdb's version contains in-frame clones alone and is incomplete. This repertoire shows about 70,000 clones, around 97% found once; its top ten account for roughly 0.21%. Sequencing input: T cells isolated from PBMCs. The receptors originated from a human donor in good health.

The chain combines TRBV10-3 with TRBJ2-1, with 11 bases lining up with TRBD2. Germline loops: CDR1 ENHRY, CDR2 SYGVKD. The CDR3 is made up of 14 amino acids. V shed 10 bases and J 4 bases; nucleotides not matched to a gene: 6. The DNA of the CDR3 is TGTGCCACGCGACTAGCGGGAAGTTACAATGAGCAGTTCTTC. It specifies CATRLAGSYNEQFF.

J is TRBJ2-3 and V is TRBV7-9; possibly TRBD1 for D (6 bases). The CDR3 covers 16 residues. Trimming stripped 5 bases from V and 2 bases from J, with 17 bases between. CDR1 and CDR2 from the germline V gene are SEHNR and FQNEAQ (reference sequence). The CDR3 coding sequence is TGTGCCAGCAGCCGACTACAGGGCCCTCCCACAGATACGCAGTATTTT. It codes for CASSRLQGPPTDTQYF.

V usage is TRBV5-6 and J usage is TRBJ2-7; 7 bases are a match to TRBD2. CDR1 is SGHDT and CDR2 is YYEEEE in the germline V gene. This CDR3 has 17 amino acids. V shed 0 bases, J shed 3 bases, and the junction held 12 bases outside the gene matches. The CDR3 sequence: CASSLDSGRTSVYEQYF. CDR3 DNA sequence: TGTGCCAGCAGCTTGGATTCAGGCCGGACTAGTGTCTACGAGCAGTACTTC.

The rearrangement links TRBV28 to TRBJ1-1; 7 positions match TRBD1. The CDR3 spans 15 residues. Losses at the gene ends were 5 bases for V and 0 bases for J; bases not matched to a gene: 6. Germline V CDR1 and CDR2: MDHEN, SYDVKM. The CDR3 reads CASSPGTAMNTEAFF. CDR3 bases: TGTGCCAGCAGTCCTGGGACAGCCATGAACACTGAAGCTTTCTTT.

In DNA, the CDR3 is TGCAGCGTTGGTGTGGTTGGCAGGGTAGAAACTGAAGCTTTCTTT. Translated, it gives CSVGVVGRVETEAFF. The chain carries TRBV29-1 and TRBJ1-1; D perhaps matches TRBD1 (5 bases). Trimming removed 4 bases from V and 5 bases from J, with 20 bases in between. The CDR3 sequence is 15 residues long. Germline V gene data show CDR1 as SQVTM and CDR2 as ANQGSEA.

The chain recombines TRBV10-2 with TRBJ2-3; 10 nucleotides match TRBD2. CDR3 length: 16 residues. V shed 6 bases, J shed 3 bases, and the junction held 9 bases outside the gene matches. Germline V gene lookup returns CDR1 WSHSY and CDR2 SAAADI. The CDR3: CASSGPVSGGTDTQYF. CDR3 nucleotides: TGCGCCAGCAGCGGGCCAGTTAGCGGGGGGACAGATACGCAGTATTTT.

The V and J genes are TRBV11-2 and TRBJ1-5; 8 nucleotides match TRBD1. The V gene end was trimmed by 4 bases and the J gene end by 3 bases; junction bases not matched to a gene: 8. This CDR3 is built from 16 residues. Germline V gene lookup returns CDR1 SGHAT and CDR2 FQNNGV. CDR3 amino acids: CASSSPGQEPNQPQHF. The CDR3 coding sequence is TGTGCCAGCAGCTCTCCGGGACAGGAACCCAATCAGCCCCAGCATTTT.

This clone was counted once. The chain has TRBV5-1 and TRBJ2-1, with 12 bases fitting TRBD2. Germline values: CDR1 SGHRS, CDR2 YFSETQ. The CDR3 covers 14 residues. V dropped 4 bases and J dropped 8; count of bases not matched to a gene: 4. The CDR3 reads CASSARLAGDEQFF. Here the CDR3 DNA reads TGCGCCAGCAGCGCCCGACTAGCGGGGGATGAGCAGTTCTTC.

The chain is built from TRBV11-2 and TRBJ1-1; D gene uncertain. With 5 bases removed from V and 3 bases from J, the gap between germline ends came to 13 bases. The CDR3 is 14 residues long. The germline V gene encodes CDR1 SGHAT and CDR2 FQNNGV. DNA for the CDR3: TGTGCCAGCAGCCTCTACAGTAAGGACACTGAAGCTTTCTTT. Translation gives CASSLYSKDTEAFF.

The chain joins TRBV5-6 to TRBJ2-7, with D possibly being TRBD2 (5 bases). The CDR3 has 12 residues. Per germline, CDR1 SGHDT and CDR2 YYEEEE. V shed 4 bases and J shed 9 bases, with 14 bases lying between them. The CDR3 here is CASSPWESGQYF. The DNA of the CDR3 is TGTGCCAGCAGCCCTTGGGAGTCAGGGCAGTACTTC.

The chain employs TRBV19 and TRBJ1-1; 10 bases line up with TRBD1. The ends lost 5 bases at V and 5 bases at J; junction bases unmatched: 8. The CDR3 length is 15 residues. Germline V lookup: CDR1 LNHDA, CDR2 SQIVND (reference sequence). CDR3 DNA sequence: TGTGCCAGTAGTCGCTCTTGGGACAGGGGAACTGAAGCTTTCTTT. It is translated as CASSRSWDRGTEAFF.

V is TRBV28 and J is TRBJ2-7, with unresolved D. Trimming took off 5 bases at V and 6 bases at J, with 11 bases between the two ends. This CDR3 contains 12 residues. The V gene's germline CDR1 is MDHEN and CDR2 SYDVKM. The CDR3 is CASSVQLLEQYF. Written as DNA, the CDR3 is TGTGCCAGCAGTGTACAATTGCTCGAGCAGTACTTC.

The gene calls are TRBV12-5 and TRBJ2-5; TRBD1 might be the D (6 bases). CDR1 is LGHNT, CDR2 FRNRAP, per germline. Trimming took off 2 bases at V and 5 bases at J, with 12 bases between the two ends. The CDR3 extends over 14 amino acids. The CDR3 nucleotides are TGTGCTAGTGGTTTGAGGACAGTAACGGAGACCCAGTACTTC. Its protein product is CASGLRTVTETQYF.

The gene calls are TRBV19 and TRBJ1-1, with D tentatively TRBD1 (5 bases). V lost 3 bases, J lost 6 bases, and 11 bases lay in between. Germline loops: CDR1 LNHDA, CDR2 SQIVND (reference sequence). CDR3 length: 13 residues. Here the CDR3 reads CASSIGAQAEAFF. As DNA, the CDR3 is TGTGCCAGTAGTATTGGAGCACAGGCTGAAGCTTTCTTT.

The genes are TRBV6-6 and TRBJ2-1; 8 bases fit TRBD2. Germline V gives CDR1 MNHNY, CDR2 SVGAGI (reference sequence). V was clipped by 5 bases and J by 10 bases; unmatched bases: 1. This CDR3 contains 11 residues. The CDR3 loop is CASSAGGEQFF. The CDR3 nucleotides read TGTGCCAGCAGTGCGGGGGGAGAGCAGTTCTTC.

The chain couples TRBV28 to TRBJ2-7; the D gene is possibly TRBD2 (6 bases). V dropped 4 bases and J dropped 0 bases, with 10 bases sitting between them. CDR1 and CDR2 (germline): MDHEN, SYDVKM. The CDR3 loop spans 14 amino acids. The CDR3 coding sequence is TGTGCCAGCAGTTGGGCGGGAACCTCCTACGAGCAGTACTTC. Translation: CASSWAGTSYEQYF. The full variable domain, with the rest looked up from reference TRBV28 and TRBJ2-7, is DVKVTQSSRYLVKRTGEKVFLECVQDMDHENMFWYRQDPGLGLRLIYFSYDVKMKEKGDIPEGYSVSREKKERFSLILESASTNQTSMYLCASSWAGTSYEQYFGPGTRLTVT.